The 24 T cell receptor beta chains listed next were all sequenced from one sample in a study of cytomegalovirus exposure and HLA in healthy donors. A multiplex PCR was run with 60 Vbeta primers and 13 Jbeta primers. Generated by immunoSEQ multiplex PCR, the TCRdb table keeps only in-frame clones and is missing some. The data contain roughly 190,000 clones, about four fifths of them singletons. Sample: PBMCs. The receptor set was obtained from a woman aged 50 to 65 in good health and CMV-seropositive.

The chain uses TRBV27 and TRBJ2-7, with a weak D call TRBD2 (5 bases). V dropped 4 bases and J dropped 6 bases, with 10 bases sitting between them. This CDR3 has 12 residues. Germline V gives CDR1 MNHEY, CDR2 SMNVEV (reference sequence). CDR3 loop: CASSSRGGEQYF. DNA for the CDR3: TGTGCCAGCAGTTCCCGGGGTGGCGAGCAGTACTTC.

In the case of this clone: At one end the junction does not follow the germline gene, possibly because of a read error. This chain joins TRBV7-9 and TRBJ1-2, with 7 positions matching TRBD1. This CDR3 has 15 residues. Germline V CDR1 and CDR2: SEHNR, FQNEAQ (reference sequence). CDR3 bases: TGTTCCAGCAGCTTAGACAGGGTGACGAACTATGGCTACACCTTC. Translation gives CSSSLDRVTNYGYTF.

This sequence joins TRBV5-1 and TRBJ1-6, with D perhaps matching TRBD1 (5 bases). The CDR3 loop spans 16 amino acids. V lost 2 bases and J 7 bases, leaving 16 bases between the germline ends. Germline-derived CDR1 and CDR2 are SGHRS and YFSETQ. The DNA for the CDR3 is TGCGCCAGCAGCTTAACAGGACCCCTGGGGAATTCACCCCTCCACTTT. Its protein is CASSLTGPLGNSPLHF.

This chain uses TRBV6-6 with TRBJ2-5, with D perhaps TRBD1 (6 bases). This CDR3 has 13 amino acids. CDR1 and CDR2 (germline): MNHNY, SVGAGI (reference sequence). V lost 7 bases and J lost 4, with 13 bases in between. CDR3 amino acids: CASTPRGTETQYF. Here the CDR3 DNA reads TGTGCCAGCACTCCAAGGGGGACAGAGACCCAGTACTTC.

This chain links TRBV7-2 with TRBJ2-3; D gene unclear. This CDR3 comprises 15 residues. Germline V CDR1 and CDR2: SGHTA, FQGNSA. Trimming took 2 bases from V and 2 from J, leaving 11 bases between them. CDR3 DNA: TGTGCCAGCAGCTTAAGTGGGCAGCCCACAGATACGCAGTATTTT. Amino acids: CASSLSGQPTDTQYF.

This clone has just one count. The genes are TRBV14 and TRBJ1-2; 8 bases align to TRBD1. Unmatched junction bases numbered 10, after V lost 5 bases and J lost 8 bases. The germline CDR1 and CDR2 sequences are SGHDN and FVKESK. The CDR3 is made up of 14 amino acids. The CDR3 DNA reads as TGTGCCAGCAGCAGACAGGGACAGGTAGAGGGCTACACCTTC. Translation: CASSRQGQVEGYTF.

The rearrangement joins TRBV28 to TRBJ2-1; TRBD2 might be the D (5 bases). This CDR3 is built from 16 residues. The V gene's germline CDR1 is MDHEN and CDR2 SYDVKM. Trimming took 3 bases from V and 1 from J, leaving 13 bases between them. CDR3 in DNA: TGTGCCAGCAGTTTGACCGGGGTTGGATCCTACAATGAGCAGTTCTTC. It is translated as CASSLTGVGSYNEQFF.

V usage is TRBV2 and J usage is TRBJ1-4; tentative D call: TRBD1 (5 bases). CDR3 length: 16 residues. V lost 6 bases to trimming and J lost 3 bases, with 17 bases between them. Germline CDR1 reads SNHLY; CDR2 reads FYNNEI. The CDR3 region is CASRTGGFAANEKLFF. The DNA for the CDR3 is TGTGCCAGCAGGACGGGGGGGTTTGCGGCTAATGAAAAACTGTTTTTT. The variable domain in full, completed from reference TRBV2 and TRBJ1-4, reads EPEVTQTPSHQVTQMGQEVILRCVPISNHLYFYWYRQILGQKVEFLVSFYNNEISEKSEIFDDQFSVERPDGSNFTLKIRSTKLEDSAMYFCASRTGGFAANEKLFFGSGTQLSVL.

Written as DNA, the CDR3 is TGTGCCAGCAGTGAGAGACTAGCGGCCACAGATACGCAGTATTTT. Translation: CASSERLAATDTQYF. The chain carries TRBV6-1 and TRBJ2-3, with 9 bases identical to TRBD2. J lost 2 bases, V lost 3 bases, and 3 bases had no gene match. Germline V lookup: CDR1 MNHNS, CDR2 SASEGT. The CDR3 has 15 amino acids.

V gene TRBV27 combines with J gene TRBJ1-3; 9 bases agree with TRBD1. Germline V gives CDR1 MNHEY, CDR2 SMNVEV (reference sequence). Trimming took 7 bases from V and 0 from J; bases not matched to a gene: 16. The CDR3 is 19 residues long. This CDR3 reads CASILPGQGVFNSGNTIYF. CDR3 nucleotide sequence: TGTGCCAGCATTCTACCGGGACAGGGCGTCTTTAACTCTGGAAACACCATATATTTT.

The CDR3 region has the DNA TGTGCCAGTTTTTCAGGCTTGGATGAGCAGTTCTTC. Translating gives CASFSGLDEQFF. The rearrangement joins TRBV6-5 to TRBJ2-1; D is uncertain. Germline V gene sequence: CDR1 MNHEY, CDR2 SVGAGI. This CDR3 has 12 residues. V lost 9 bases, J lost 8 bases, and 14 bases lay in between.

The rearrangement uses TRBV6-1 and TRBJ2-7; 11 positions agree with TRBD1. V lost 5 bases and J lost 3; bases outside the gene matches: 6. The CDR3 covers 15 residues. CDR1 and CDR2 (germline): MNHNS, SASEGT. The CDR3 nucleotides are TGTGCCAGCAGTCTTCGGGACAGGGGGAACTACGAGCAGTACTTC. Its protein product is CASSLRDRGNYEQYF.

The J gene is TRBJ2-5, the V gene TRBV28, with D possibly matching TRBD1 (6 bases). The V end lost 3 bases, the J end lost 0 bases, and 11 bases lay between the germline ends. Germline lookup yields CDR1 MDHEN and CDR2 SYDVKM. The CDR3 is 15 amino acids. DNA of the CDR3: TGTGCCAGCAGTTTTATCGACAGGTACCAAGAGACCCAGTACTTC. Translated: CASSFIDRYQETQYF.

To note about this clone: The same CDR3 is also encoded by other DNA sequences in this sample. The gene calls are TRBV11-3 and TRBJ2-3; the match to TRBD2 covers 7 bases. The CDR3 runs 15 residues. The V gene end was trimmed by 1 base and the J gene end by 3 bases; junction bases not matched to a gene: 4. Germline V gene data show CDR1 as SGHNT and CDR2 as YENEEA. The CDR3 coding sequence is TGTGCCAGCAGCTTAGCGGGGGGTCTGACAGATACGCAGTATTTT. This gives the protein CASSLAGGLTDTQYF. Together with reference TRBV11-3 and TRBJ2-3, the CDR3 gives the full variable domain: EAGVVQSPRYKIIEKKQPVAFWCNPISGHNTLYWYLQNLGQGPELLIRYENEEAVDDSQLPKDRFSAERLKGVDSTLKIQPAELGDSAVYLCASSLAGGLTDTQYFGPGTRLTVL.

The chain carries TRBV2 and TRBJ2-1, with no clear D. The CDR3 has 11 amino acids. Germline V gives CDR1 SNHLY, CDR2 FYNNEI. The ends were cut back, 6 bases at V and 10 bases at J, with 10 bases in the middle. Here the CDR3 reads CASRSQAEQFF. CDR3 DNA sequence: TGTGCCAGCAGATCGCAGGCGGAGCAGTTCTTC.

This chain links TRBV7-2 with TRBJ2-1; tentatively, D is TRBD2 (6 bases). Germline CDR1 and CDR2: SGHTA and FQGNSA. The CDR3 is made up of 16 amino acids. The ends were cut back, 5 bases at V and 4 bases at J, with 18 bases in the middle. As DNA, the CDR3 is TGTGCCAGCAGCCTCGTTGGAGCGGGCCCTTACAATGAGCAGTTCTTC. It translates to CASSLVGAGPYNEQFF.

The rearrangement uses TRBV6-6 and TRBJ1-5, with TRBD1 as a possible D gene (5 bases). The V gene lost 2 bases and the J gene lost 7 bases, with 9 bases spanning the gap. Germline CDR1 MNHNY, CDR2 SVGAGI (reference sequence). The CDR3 extends over 13 amino acids. The CDR3 spells CASSYRGGQPQHF. For the CDR3, the DNA is TGTGCCAGCAGTTACCGGGGGGGACAGCCCCAGCATTTT.

In its sample, this clone was seen once. The CDR3 protein is CASSLRRRQGSRDTQYF. The CDR3 DNA reads TGTGCCAGCAGCCTCCGACGGCGGCAGGGGTCTAGAGATACGCAGTATTTT. The chain is built from TRBV11-2 and TRBJ2-3, with D perhaps matching TRBD1 (6 bases). Deletions cut 5 bases from V and 5 bases from J, with 23 bases between. The CDR3 extends over 17 amino acids. Germline assignment: CDR1 SGHAT and CDR2 FQNNGV. Using reference TRBV11-2 and TRBJ2-3 for the parts outside the CDR3, the full variable domain is EAGVAQSPRYKIIEKRQSVAFWCNPISGHATLYWYQQILGQGPKLLIQFQNNGVVDDSQLPKDRFSAERLKGVDSTLKIQPAKLEDSAVYLCASSLRRRQGSRDTQYFGPGTRLTVL.

This clone showed up just a few times. The rearrangement joins TRBV5-4 to TRBJ1-1; 9 bases match TRBD1. V trimming: 4 bases; J trimming: 11 bases; junction bases outside the gene matches: 3. The length of the CDR3 is 11 residues. Germline values: CDR1 SGHNT, CDR2 YYREEE (reference sequence). The CDR3, as DNA: TGTGCCAGCAGCAGGGACAGGGATGCTTTCTTT. It is translated as CASSRDRDAFF.

This chain connects TRBV11-1 to TRBJ2-1, with a possible D match to TRBD1 (5 bases). V gave up 0 bases and J gave up 5 bases, with 11 bases separating them. CDR3 size: 15 residues. Germline V lookup: CDR1 SGHAT, CDR2 FQDESV (reference sequence). CDR3 nucleotide sequence: TGTGCCAGCAGCTTAGCAGACAGACAAAACAATGAGCAGTTCTTC. Its protein product is CASSLADRQNNEQFF.

The chain is built from TRBV2 and TRBJ2-5, with TRBD1 as a possible D gene (5 bases). Per germline, CDR1 SNHLY and CDR2 FYNNEI. The CDR3 contains 14 residues. The germline V and J ends were trimmed by 7 bases and 2 bases, with 14 bases remaining between them. The CDR3 reads CASIPRQQQETQYF. The CDR3 nucleotides read TGTGCCAGCATTCCGAGACAGCAACAAGAGACCCAGTACTTC.

This sequence joins TRBV18 and TRBJ2-7; D is unresolved. Germline V CDR1 and CDR2: KGHSH, LQKENI. The V end lost 0 bases, the J end lost 3 bases, and 12 bases lay between the germline ends. This CDR3 has 15 residues. The CDR3 DNA sequence: TGTGCCAGCTCACCACCTTCCAGGCCCCTCTACGAGCAGTACTTC. Amino acid sequence: CASSPPSRPLYEQYF.

The chain uses TRBV11-2 and TRBJ1-3; unclear D gene. This CDR3 has 15 residues. Trimming took 1 base from V and 4 from J, leaving 11 bases between them. Germline CDR1 is SGHAT and CDR2 is FQNNGV. This CDR3 reads CASSLGAQAGNTIYF. The CDR3 DNA follows: TGTGCCAGCAGCTTAGGGGCCCAGGCCGGAAACACCATATATTTT.

V is TRBV9 and J is TRBJ1-2; 8 bases are a match to TRBD1. The V gene's germline CDR1 is SGDLS and CDR2 YYNGEE. The CDR3 runs 15 residues. V dropped 1 base and J dropped 5; count of bases not matched to a gene: 7. The CDR3 nucleotides are TGTGCCAGCAGCGTAACGGGACAGGCAAATTATGGCTACACCTTC. Its translation is CASSVTGQANYGYTF.